These T cell receptor beta chains were read from a single sample in a study of beta chain features in type 1 diabetes. Clones were sequenced by immunoSEQ multiplex PCR, and TCRdb holds only the in-frame ones, with some missing. The sample contains about 260,000 clones, just over 20% of which appear only once. The sequenced material came from naive CD4+ T cells from blood. The origin of the receptors is a middle-aged woman with type 1 diabetes. CDR3s include the opening cysteine and the closing phenylalanine or tryptophan. Fields, in order: V gene, J gene, CDR3 protein.

>TRBV5-4|TRBJ2-5
CASRTRGTTQETQYF
>TRBV29-1|TRBJ2-1
CSGLAGGYNEQFF
>TRBV7-8|TRBJ2-5
CASSPRQHQETQYF
>TRBV7-2|TRBJ2-5
CASSSGLQETQYF
>TRBV7-9|TRBJ2-1
CASSASGLAGDNEQFF
>TRBV7-9|TRBJ2-3
CASSLEGGNRDTQYF
>TRBV5-6|TRBJ2-5
CASSLTGIETQYF
>TRBV9|TRBJ2-7
CASSVAPAKSSYEQYF
>TRBV7-2|TRBJ2-7
CASTPRAGSSYEQYF
>TRBV9|TRBJ1-2
CASSDPGSYGYTF
>TRBV6-5|TRBJ1-2
CASSYSGQGRGGGYTF
>TRBV4-3|TRBJ1-2
CASSPEGVYGYTF
>TRBV7-9|TRBJ2-1
CASSLTGSAGEQFF
>TRBV5-1|TRBJ2-7
CASSLRDSNYEQYF
>TRBV6-5|TRBJ1-2
CASSSGTDYGYTF
>TRBV7-3|TRBJ1-2
CASSPQGYDYGYTF
>TRBV9|TRBJ2-7
CASSVGTGAPYEQYF
>TRBV18|TRBJ2-1
CASSSTSGGPSAYNEQFF
>TRBV25-1|TRBJ2-4
CASSEGSVAKNIQYF
>TRBV7-2|TRBJ2-1
CASSLNQANNEQFF
>TRBV29-1|TRBJ2-7
CSVGTLQSSYEQYF
>TRBV7-9|TRBJ2-3
CASSPGTLATDTQYF
>TRBV29-1|TRBJ1-5
CSVGTQGNQPQHF
>TRBV4-1|TRBJ2-7
CASSQGPGNLRPEQYF
>TRBV2|TRBJ1-6
CASAGQADSPLHF
>TRBV7-9|TRBJ1-5
CASSLGGTGGFDNQPQHF
>TRBV7-6|TRBJ2-3
CASSLGASGDTQYF
>TRBV7-2|TRBJ2-7
CASSPGLAGTYEQYF
>TRBV4-1|TRBJ1-2
CASSQERTSDYGYTF
>TRBV4-1|TRBJ2-2
CASSQGGRDTGELFF
>TRBV5-6|TRBJ2-7
CASRLSGRDYEQYF
>TRBV18|TRBJ2-7
CASSPGQPYEQYF
>TRBV11-2|TRBJ2-3
CASSSYRFQRGGADTQYF
>TRBV9|TRBJ1-6
CASSVAGQGVDSPLHF
>TRBV25-1|TRBJ2-5
CASSAASGDQETQYF
>TRBV4-2|TRBJ2-5
CASSQDLWANPQETQYF
>TRBV5-4|TRBJ1-2
CASSLSGPSGYGYTF
>TRBV5-1|TRBJ2-3
CASSPPGRTDTQYF
>TRBV7-2|TRBJ2-2
CASRLNRGTGELFF
>TRBV5-4|TRBJ1-1
CASSSSNTEAFF
>TRBV19|TRBJ1-2
CASSVQGGDYGYTF
>TRBV10-3|TRBJ2-7
CAISETGVEQYF
>TRBV28|TRBJ2-7
CATEARPKEYEQYF
>TRBV7-9|TRBJ1-2
CASSFRTEGYTF
>TRBV11-2|TRBJ2-1
CASSLAGSYNEQFF
>TRBV11-1|TRBJ2-1
CASSLDGLAPDEQFF
>TRBV2|TRBJ2-3
CASSDVAGGADTQYF
>TRBV9|TRBJ2-2
CASSTPGRLAGAAGELFF